These T cell receptor beta chains were read from a single sample in a study of human T cells and chemical hapten exposure. TCRdb reprocessed the RACE reads via MiXCR and lists one record per CDR3 protein. The table lists more than 150,000 distinct CDR3 sequences, roughly 14% of them singletons, with 1.7% in the top ten. Sequenced here: whole blood, sampled in connection with sensitization to the hapten diphenylcyclopropenone (DPC). The receptors were sampled from a woman in her twenties or thirties with alopecia areata. Some clones in this sample may be carry-over from other donors' samples. CDR3s include the opening cysteine and the closing phenylalanine or tryptophan. The D gene is left open where the match is weak. Clone size is stated in some rows and not others, as once, few, many or a class when expanded.

CASSQDDNTDTQYF	TGTGCCAGCAGCCAAGATGACAATACAGATACGCAGTATTTT	NA	TRBV14	TRBJ2-3	few
CASSYIQGNSPLHF	TGTGCCAGCAGTTACATCCAGGGGAATTCACCCCTCCACTTT	NA	TRBV6-5	TRBJ1-6	many
CASSQLTALTSQGGQETQYF	TGTGCCAGCAGCCAATTGACGGCGTTAACCAGTCAGGGGGGCCAAGAGACCCAGTACTTC	NA	TRBV3-1	TRBJ2-5	many
CASSLSVMNTEAFF	TGTGCCAGCAGTTTATCCGTTATGAACACTGAAGCTTTCTTT	NA	TRBV28	TRBJ1-1	NA
CASRLSGTGYFSPPYEQYF	TGTGCCAGCCGACTGAGCGGGACAGGGTATTTCAGCCCTCCGTACGAGCAGTACTTC	TRBD1	TRBV7-2	TRBJ2-7	once
CASNLAGTGETQYF	TGTGCCAGCAACTTAGCGGGGACAGGGGAGACCCAGTACTTC	NA	TRBV2	TRBJ2-5	few
CASARGVVDKNIQYF	TGTGCCAGCGCGCGGGGGGTGGTTGACAAAAACATTCAGTACTTC	TRBD2	TRBV6-1	TRBJ2-4	few
CASSHLAGGPDTQYF	TGTGCCAGCAGCCATTTAGCGGGGGGCCCGGATACGCAGTATTTT	TRBD2	TRBV3-1	TRBJ2-3	few
CASMLPDRENTEAFF	TGTGCCAGCATGCTCCCCGACAGGGAGAACACTGAAGCTTTCTTT	TRBD1	TRBV28	TRBJ1-1	NA
CASNKDTPGELFF	TGTGCCAGCAACAAGGACACGCCCGGGGAGCTGTTTTTT	NA	TRBV12-3/TRBV12-4	TRBJ2-2	NA
CASTLDTEAFF	TGTGCCAGCACCCTAGACACTGAAGCTTTCTTT	NA	TRBV2	TRBJ1-1	NA
CASSRSPGYNEQFF	TGTGCCAGCAGCCGTTCCCCAGGGTACAATGAGCAGTTCTTC	NA	TRBV3-1	TRBJ2-1	few
CSVGVLGDEKLFF	TGCAGCGTTGGGGTCTTGGGGGATGAAAAACTGTTTTTT	NA	TRBV29-1	TRBJ1-4	NA
CASSRPTGVDYGYTF	TGTGCCAGCTCACGTCCGACAGGGGTGGACTATGGCTACACCTTC	TRBD1	TRBV18	TRBJ1-2	few
CSASPWDGSSYEQYF	TGCAGTGCTAGCCCGTGGGACGGTAGCTCCTACGAGCAGTACTTC	NA	TRBV20-1	TRBJ2-7	NA
CSATMGAGVIDTQYF	TGCAGTGCCACGATGGGCGCGGGAGTTATAGATACGCAGTATTTT	TRBD2	TRBV20-1	TRBJ2-3	many
CSARRPGDSYEQYF	TGCAGTGCTAGGCGGCCGGGGGATTCCTACGAGCAGTACTTC	NA	TRBV20-1	TRBJ2-7	NA
CAWTPPGTSGIDTQYF	TGTGCCTGGACCCCTCCCGGGACTAGCGGCATAGATACGCAGTATTTT	TRBD2	TRBV30	TRBJ2-3	few
CASSSSRSLAEAFF	TGTGCCAGCAGCTCTTCAAGAAGTCTGGCTGAAGCTTTCTTT	NA	TRBV5-4	TRBJ1-1	NA
CASSLVSSWGYGYTF	TGTGCCAGCAGCTTAGTCAGCTCCTGGGGGTATGGCTACACCTTC	NA	TRBV7-9	TRBJ1-2	NA
CASSLAQGAGNTIYF	TGTGCCAGCAGCTTAGCGCAGGGTGCTGGAAACACCATATATTTT	NA	TRBV7-9	TRBJ1-3	few
CASSPGGQATDTQYF	TGTGCCAGCAGTCCCGGAGGACAGGCAACAGATACGCAGTATTTT	TRBD1	TRBV27	TRBJ2-3	many
CASSLRGTGATEAFF	TGTGCCAGCAGCTTAAGGGGGACAGGGGCCACTGAAGCTTTCTTT	TRBD1	TRBV7-3	TRBJ1-1	NA
CASRTGLWTEAFF	TGTGCCAGCAGGACCGGCCTTTGGACTGAAGCTTTCTTT	NA	TRBV6-5	TRBJ1-1	few
CASSSTGIAKNIQYF	TGTGCCAGCAGTTCGACAGGGATTGCCAAAAACATTCAGTACTTC	TRBD1	TRBV6-1	TRBJ2-4	few
CSARHSGQPAQETQYF	TGCAGTGCTAGACACTCGGGACAGCCGGCTCAAGAGACCCAGTACTTC	TRBD1	TRBV20-1	TRBJ2-5	NA
CASSQTLDRGNYGYTF	TGTGCCAGCAGCCAAACTCTCGACAGGGGGAACTATGGCTACACCTTC	TRBD1	TRBV6-6	TRBJ1-2	NA
CASSQDRGGGTDTQYF	TGTGCCAGCAGCCAGGACAGGGGCGGTGGCACAGATACGCAGTATTTT	TRBD1	TRBV4-2	TRBJ2-3	many
CASSAVGTTYETQYF	TGTGCCAGCAGCGCAGTCGGGACGACGTACGAGACCCAGTACTTC	NA	TRBV7-9	TRBJ2-5	few
CASSTRTGIGETQYF	TGTGCCAGCAGCACTCGGACAGGGATTGGTGAGACCCAGTACTTC	TRBD1	TRBV4-2	TRBJ2-5	many